This TCR beta chain was captured in a study of cytomegalovirus exposure and HLA in healthy donors. Study-level points and caveats: Of the V segments, some could not be distinguished, including TRBV6-2 and TRBV6-3, and were excluded.

In germline, CDR1 is GTSNPN, CDR2 SVGIG (reference sequence). With 3 bases removed from V and 4 bases from J, the gap between germline ends came to 15 bases. The CDR3 is 14 amino acids. Notes on this clone: Its antigen is not known.

The PCR made use of 60 Vbeta and 13 Jbeta primers. The repertoire was sequenced with immunoSEQ multiplex PCR; TCRdb's copy has only in-frame clones and lacks some. In the table there are 200,000 to 250,000 clones, roughly four fifths of which are singletons. The rearrangement uses TRBV30 and TRBJ1-1; D is uncertain. The source of this sequence is a middle-aged woman in good health and CMV-seronegative. Sample: PBMCs. CDR3 residues: CAWRAQTRGTEAFF. In DNA, the CDR3 is TGTGCCTGGAGGGCTCAAACACGGGGCACTGAAGCTTTCTTT.